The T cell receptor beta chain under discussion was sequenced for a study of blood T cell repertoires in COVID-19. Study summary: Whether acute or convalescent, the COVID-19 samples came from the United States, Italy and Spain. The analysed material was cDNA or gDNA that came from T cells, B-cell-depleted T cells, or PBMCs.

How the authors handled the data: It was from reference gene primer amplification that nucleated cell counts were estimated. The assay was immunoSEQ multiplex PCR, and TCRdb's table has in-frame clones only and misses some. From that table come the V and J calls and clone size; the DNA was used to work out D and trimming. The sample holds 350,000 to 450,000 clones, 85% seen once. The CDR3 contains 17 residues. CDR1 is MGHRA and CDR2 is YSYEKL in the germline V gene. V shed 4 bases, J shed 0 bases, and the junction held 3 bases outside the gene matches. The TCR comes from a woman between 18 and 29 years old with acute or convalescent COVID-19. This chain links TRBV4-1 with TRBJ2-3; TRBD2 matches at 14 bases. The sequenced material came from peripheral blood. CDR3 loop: CASSPGLAGASTDTQYF. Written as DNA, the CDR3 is TGCGCCAGCAGCCCGGGACTAGCGGGAGCTAGCACAGATACGCAGTATTTT.